This TCR beta chain was sequenced for a study of shared clonotypes between healthy human individuals. Overall study context: Researchers assigned three CD4 naive, three CD4 memory, two CD8 naive and one CD8 memory plate to each donor.

Study-wide findings and caveats: Sorted-subset sequencing, rarefaction showed, was incomplete despite large depth.

Germline CDR1 reads KGHSH; CDR2 reads LQKENI. The CDR3 totals 14 residues. V was trimmed by 3 bases and J by 8 bases, leaving 14 bases between them. About this clone itself: What it recognizes is unknown.

Only in-frame clones appear in the TCRdb table, and some are missing; sequencing was by immunoSEQ multiplex PCR. The table lists more than 400,000 clones, about 96% of them singletons. The split of CD4+ cells yielded CD45RA+ naive and CD45RA-negative memory subsets. The V and J genes are TRBV18 and TRBJ1-3; D is possibly TRBD1 (6 bases). The sequence was collected from a woman in her thirties in good health. Sequencing was done on a sample of naive CD4+ T cells sorted from blood. This sample's subset: CD45RA+ positively selected. In DNA form, the CDR3 reads TGTGCCAGCTCACCCACAGGGACTCAGGACACCATATATTTT. Encoded protein: CASSPTGTQDTIYF.